The source of this T cell receptor beta chain is a study of T cell repertoires in cytomegalovirus infection. TCRdb processed the reads anew with MiXCR; each CDR3 protein has one entry. Of a few hundred thousand distinct CDR3 sequences in the sample, 15% to 20% were seen once. The length of the CDR3 is 16 residues. Germline loops: CDR1 SGHTA, CDR2 FQGNSA. Trimming stripped 1 base from V and 9 bases from J, with 16 bases between. Ten or more counts support this clonotype. What it binds is unknown. Notes on the study in general: The ex vivo response was dominated by HLA-C-restricted CMV-specific TCR beta clonotypes.

The chain is built from TRBV7-2 and TRBJ1-6, with D possibly TRBD1 on 5 matching bases. The sequence came from a human donor in good health (CMV status not recorded). Some clones in this sample may be carry-over from other donors' samples. What was sequenced was PBMCs. As DNA, the CDR3 is TGTGCCAGCAGCTTAGAAGGGCAGGGCTCGTTTTCACCCCTCCACTTT. This translates into CASSLEGQGSFSPLHF.